Here is one T cell receptor gamma chain with its context. This clone was detected a few times. Its antigen has not been determined. A single base separates this from a much larger clone, so it may be a read error. Other DNA sequences of this sample code for an identical CDR3. The entry originates in a study of Vδ1+ human thymocytes (dated by TCRdb to between 2017 and 2018). In terms of the full investigation: As a data resource, the study described the mRNA-level TRG and TRD CDR3 repertoires of highly purified Vdelta1+ thymocytes obtained from young children. Earlier work had validated the multiplex-based CDR3 amplicon strategy against 5'RACE-based methods for generating CDR3 amplicons.

Thymic samples were depleted of alphabeta T cells, then CD3+ TCRVdelta1+ TCRVdelta2- thymocytes were FACS-sorted. A purity of roughly 96% to 99.6% was achieved for sorted Vdelta1+ thymocytes. The thymic specimens were obtained from 8 paediatric patients who were undergoing corrective cardiac surgery and ranged in age from roughly 5 days to 17 months. Thymic tissue was dispersed and mononuclear cells isolated on a Histopaque-1077 density gradient. The staining antibodies were anti-TCRVdelta1 clone TS8.2, anti-TCRVdelta2 clone B6, anti-CD3 clone HIT3a and anti-TCRalphabeta clone IP26. Study-wide conclusions, independent of this receptor: The use of highly purified populations and single-cell validation was advised by the authors, since misinterpretation of bulk repertoire data could be caused by unexpected Vdelta2 sequences. Many TRG clonotypes were shared between donors (up to about 6.9x10^3), whereas TRD repertoires were essentially private (max roughly 120 shared). Unlike the oligoclonal repertoires in peripheral blood, the thymic TRG and TRD repertoires appeared highly polyclonal, with Gaussian CDR3 length distributions. Because no clustering by age or sex was observed, donors were not stratified by these variables in the analyses. About 18% of thymic TRD sequences were found to be Vdelta2 (and few were Vdelta3) despite high sort purity, in contrast to peripheral blood Vdelta1+ controls.

Based on the germline V gene (reference sequence), the CDR1 and CDR2 sequences are VTNTFY and YDVSTARD. Taken from cysteine to phenylalanine, the CDR3 has 14 residues. The CDR3 DNA has 42 bases and is translated from base 1. Compared with germline, V lacks 0 bases and J lacks 2 bases; bases without a gene match: 4. RNA was extracted with the RNeasy mini kit and reverse transcribed using Superscript III. Multiplex PCR was used to generate CDR3 amplicons, with pooled V-gene forward primers and a constant-region reverse primer carrying Illumina adaptor overhangs. After gel purification, the amplicons were indexed with Nextera index primers over eight extra PCR cycles and then purified using AMPure XP beads. Sequencing of libraries was performed on an Illumina MiSeq using paired-end 250 bp reads, dual indexing and an approximately 20% PhiX spike-in. Regarding the original processing steps: Read quality was checked with FastQC, and TRG read pairs were merged using ea-utils fastq-join. IMGT/HighV-QUEST was used to annotate the sequences, only productive sequences with an unambiguous V-gene assignment were kept, and clonotypes were defined as sequences sharing an identical CDR3 sequence. VDJtools 1.1.1, tcR 2.2.3, Treemap and vegan Shannon diversity in R 3.4.4 were used for downstream analysis. TCRdb reanalyzed the public reads with the CATT caller, and identical DNA sequences were merged afterwards. The V and J calls here are based on TCRdb, not the publication. For this sample the table gives 20,000 to 25,000 gamma-chain clones, of which roughly an eighth were detected only once. Of the sample, roughly 2% is held by the ten largest clones.

This TCR was recovered from a child under two years old who had congenital heart surgery. Sequences were obtained from Vdelta1+ gamma-delta thymocytes from the thymus. The label giving this sample's cell subset or site can be read as: FACS-sorted CD3+ TCRalphabeta- TCRVdelta1+ TCRVdelta2- thymocytes. The rearranged chain carries TRGV3 and TRGJ1 or TRGJ2. The DNA sequence reads TGTGCCACCTGGGACAGGCTGTATTATTATAAGAAACTCTTT. Its protein reads: CATWDRLYYYKKLF.